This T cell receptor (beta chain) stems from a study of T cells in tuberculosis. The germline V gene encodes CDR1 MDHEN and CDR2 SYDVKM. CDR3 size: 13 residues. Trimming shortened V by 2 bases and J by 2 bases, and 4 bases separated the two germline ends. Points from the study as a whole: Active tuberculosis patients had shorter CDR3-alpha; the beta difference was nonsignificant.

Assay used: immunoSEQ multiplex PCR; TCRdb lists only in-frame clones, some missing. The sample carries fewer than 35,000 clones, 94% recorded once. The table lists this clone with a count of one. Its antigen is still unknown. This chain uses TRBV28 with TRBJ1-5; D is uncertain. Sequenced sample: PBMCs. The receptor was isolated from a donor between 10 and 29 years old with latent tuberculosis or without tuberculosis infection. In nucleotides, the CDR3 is TGTGCCAGCAGTTTAGCAGGCAATCAGCCCCAGCATTTT. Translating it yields CASSLAGNQPQHF.